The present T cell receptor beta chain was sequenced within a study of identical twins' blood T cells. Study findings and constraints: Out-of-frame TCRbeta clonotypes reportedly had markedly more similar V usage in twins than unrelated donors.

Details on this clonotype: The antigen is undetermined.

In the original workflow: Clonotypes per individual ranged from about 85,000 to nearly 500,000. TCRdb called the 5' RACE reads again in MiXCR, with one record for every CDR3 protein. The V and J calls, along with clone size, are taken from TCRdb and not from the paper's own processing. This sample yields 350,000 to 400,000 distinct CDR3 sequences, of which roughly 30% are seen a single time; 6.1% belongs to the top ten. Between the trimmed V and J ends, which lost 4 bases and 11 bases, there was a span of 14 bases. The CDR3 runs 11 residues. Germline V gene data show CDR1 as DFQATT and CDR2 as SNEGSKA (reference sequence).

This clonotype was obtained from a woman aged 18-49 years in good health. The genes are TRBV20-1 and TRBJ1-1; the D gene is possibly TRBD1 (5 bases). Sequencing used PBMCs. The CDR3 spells CSAIPGLGAFF. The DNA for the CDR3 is TGCAGTGCTATCCCGGGACTGGGGGCTTTCTTT.